This passage covers 14 T cell receptor beta chains from one sample sequenced in a study of cytomegalovirus exposure and HLA in healthy donors. Researchers ran the PCR with 60 Vbeta and 13 Jbeta primers. The table came from immunoSEQ multiplex PCR; TCRdb's copy has only in-frame clones and leaves some out. This sample has about 200,000 clones, with 70% found just once. What was sequenced was PBMCs. Receptors originate from a man between 40 and 49 years old in good health and CMV-seropositive.

This clone occurred once. The chain employs TRBV6-1 and TRBJ1-5, with 7 bases identical to TRBD1. CDR3 size: 16 residues. V was clipped by 3 bases and J by 1 base; unmatched bases: 6. Germline V lookup: CDR1 MNHNS, CDR2 SASEGT. The CDR3 DNA is TGTGCCAGCAGTGAGTTGGACAGGATGAGCAATCAGCCCCAGCATTTT. Translation gives CASSELDRMSNQPQHF.

This chain uses TRBV4-1 with TRBJ1-2; D not resolved. V was pared by 4 bases and J by 8 bases, with 17 bases between. Germline lookup yields CDR1 MGHRA and CDR2 YSYEKL. CDR3 length: 14 amino acids. In DNA form, the CDR3 reads TGCGCCAGCAGCCCCGGTTCGGTTGCCAGGGGCTACACCTTC. It is translated as CASSPGSVARGYTF.

This clone was seen only a few times. The chain couples TRBV7-9 to TRBJ1-6; D gene uncertain. This CDR3 is 13 amino acids long. V was clipped by 1 base and J by 9 bases, with 7 bases between them. Germline lookup yields CDR1 SEHNR and CDR2 FQNEAQ (reference sequence). CDR3 nucleotide sequence: TGTGCCAGCAGCTTAGATCGGGGTTCACCCCTCCACTTT. As protein: CASSLDRGSPLHF.

The genes are TRBV29-1 and TRBJ2-1, with 13 bases that match TRBD2. The CDR3 extends over 15 amino acids. V was pared by 7 bases and J by 7 bases, with 10 bases of the junction left unmatched. Germline loops: CDR1 SQVTM, CDR2 ANQGSEA. The CDR3 region is CSARGRGLAGNEQFF. CDR3 nucleotides: TGCAGCGCCCGAGGTAGGGGACTAGCGGGGAATGAGCAGTTCTTC.

This chain joins TRBV6-1 and TRBJ1-2; 9 bases align to TRBD1. Germline assignment: CDR1 MNHNS and CDR2 SASEGT. The CDR3 is 16 amino acids. The V segment lost 3 bases and the J segment 7 bases; nucleotides outside the gene matches: 12. The CDR3 bases are TGTGCCAGCAGTGAGTCCTCCGGGACAGGGTACGGTGGCTACACCTTC. Translating gives CASSESSGTGYGGYTF.

This clone came up once. V and J are TRBV9 and TRBJ2-5; possible D gene TRBD2, 7 bases. Trimming removed 0 bases from V and 3 bases from J, with 12 bases in between. From germline, CDR1 is SGDLS and CDR2 YYNGEE. The CDR3 length is 15 residues. CDR3 in DNA: TGTGCCAGCAGCGTAGGGGGGGGGCTGGAAGAGACCCAGTACTTC. This translates into CASSVGGGLEETQYF.

The chain recombines TRBV18 with TRBJ2-7; possible D gene TRBD2, 5 bases. This CDR3 region has 16 residues. CDR1 KGHSH and CDR2 LQKENI come from the germline V gene. Trimming pared 2 bases from V and 3 bases from J, leaving 17 bases between. The CDR3 DNA reads TGTGCCAGCTCACCAGGGCAGGAGGTGGTGGGCTACGAGCAGTACTTC. Protein: CASSPGQEVVGYEQYF.

The rearrangement joins TRBV28 to TRBJ1-5, with D hard to call. Germline V lookup: CDR1 MDHEN, CDR2 SYDVKM. The ends were cut back, 6 bases at V and 0 bases at J, with 6 bases in the middle. CDR3 length: 13 residues. This chain's CDR3 is CASRQYSNQPQHF. The CDR3 nucleotides read TGTGCCAGCAGGCAGTATAGCAATCAGCCCCAGCATTTT.

The genes are TRBV2 and TRBJ1-2; 7 bases fit TRBD1. Looked up from germline, CDR1 is SNHLY and CDR2 is FYNNEI. After removal of 4 bases from V and 5 bases from J, the junction contained 7 bases not matched to a gene. The CDR3 has 14 residues. Here the CDR3 DNA reads TGTGCCAGCAGTGGACAGGGTCTCTTATATGGCTACACCTTC. It translates to CASSGQGLLYGYTF.

A few counts support this clone. This chain connects TRBV11-2 to TRBJ1-1; D not certain. Germline V gives CDR1 SGHAT, CDR2 FQNNGV. The CDR3 is 15 residues long. The V end was cut by 0 bases, the J end by 3 bases, with 11 bases between. The CDR3 protein is CASSLDRGWDTEAFF. CDR3 in DNA: TGTGCCAGCAGCTTAGATCGAGGGTGGGACACTGAAGCTTTCTTT.

V usage is TRBV5-6 and J usage is TRBJ1-2; TRBD1 aligns across 9 bases. This CDR3 spans 14 amino acids. Trimming took 4 bases from V and 2 from J; bases not matched to a gene: 3. Germline assignment: CDR1 SGHDT and CDR2 YYEEEE. The DNA for the CDR3 is TGTGCCAGCAGCGGAGGACAGGGGAACTATGGCTACACCTTC. The encoded protein is CASSGGQGNYGYTF.

The chain employs TRBV4-2 and TRBJ1-5; D possibly corresponds to TRBD1 (5 bases). The V and J ends lost 0 bases and 4 bases respectively, with 13 bases between them. Germline V gives CDR1 LGHNA, CDR2 YNFKEQ. The CDR3 has 16 amino acids. The CDR3 coding sequence is TGTGCCAGCAGCCAAGATGTAGCCCAGGGAAATCAGCCCCAGCATTTT. This sequence encodes CASSQDVAQGNQPQHF.

The chain is built from TRBV5-1 and TRBJ2-3; tentatively, D is TRBD1 (5 bases). The V gene's germline CDR1 is SGHRS and CDR2 YFSETQ. The CDR3 has 15 residues. V lost 0 bases, J lost 2 bases, and 10 bases lay in between. As DNA, the CDR3 is TGCGCCAGCAGCTTGGAAAGCAGGGTCACAGATACGCAGTATTTT. Its protein is CASSLESRVTDTQYF.

The gene calls are TRBV6-6 and TRBJ2-7, with 8 bases fitting TRBD2. J was trimmed by 4 bases and V by 10 bases; bases with no gene match: 3. This CDR3 has 11 amino acids. Germline CDR1 MNHNY, CDR2 SVGAGI (reference sequence). DNA for the CDR3: TGTGCCATTCGGGAGGGGTACGAGCAGTACTTC. Translated, it gives CAIREGYEQYF.